The 3 T cell receptor beta chains below all came from one sample that was sequenced in a study of T cells in localized non-small cell lung cancer. Only in-frame clones appear in the TCRdb table, and some are missing; sequencing was by immunoSEQ multiplex PCR. This table has about 59,000 clones, approximately 89% appearing once. This sample comprised peripheral blood, obtained before any cancer treatment. The source is a man aged 35 to 69 with stage I lung adenocarcinoma.

This clone was seen once. The rearrangement joins TRBV29-1 to TRBJ1-1; TRBD1 is a possible D gene (5 bases). The germline V gene has CDR1 SQVTM and CDR2 ANQGSEA. V was pared by 5 bases and J by 2 bases, with 15 bases between. This CDR3 comprises 14 residues. The CDR3 bases are TGCAGCGTTATTCAAAGGGGAATTAACACTGAAGCTTTCTTT. It yields the protein CSVIQRGINTEAFF. Complete variable domain (other parts from reference TRBV29-1 and TRBJ1-1): SAVISQKPSRDICQRGTSLTIQCQVDSQVTMMFWYRQQPGQSLTLIATANQGSEATYESGFVIDKFPISRPNLTFSTLTVSNMSPEDSSIYLCSVIQRGINTEAFFGQGTRLTVV.

The rearrangement joins TRBV7-2 to TRBJ2-7; tentatively, D is TRBD1 (5 bases). Germline V lookup: CDR1 SGHTA, CDR2 FQGNSA. The V and J ends lost 0 bases and 6 bases respectively, with 12 bases between them. This CDR3 comprises 14 residues. The CDR3 loop reads CASSLAFIGAEQYF. The CDR3 DNA sequence: TGTGCCAGCAGCTTAGCTTTCATAGGGGCCGAGCAGTACTTC.

V and J are TRBV7-6 and TRBJ2-7, with D possibly TRBD2 on 6 matching bases. The CDR3 is made up of 15 amino acids. V lost 7 bases to trimming and J lost 5 bases, with 21 bases between them. In germline, CDR1 is SGHVS, CDR2 FNYEAQ. CDR3 region: CASTPLANRRDEQYF. CDR3 sequence (DNA): TGTGCCAGCACCCCCCTGGCGAATCGGAGGGACGAGCAGTACTTC.